This T cell receptor beta chain was captured in a study of T cell changes during pregnancy in multiple sclerosis (dated by TCRdb to the late 2010s). Describing the broader study: In women with multiple sclerosis, the researchers looked at how the T cell repertoire shifted as pregnancy progressed.

Receptors were amplified or captured by the immunoSEQ multiplex PCR assay. This is the immuneACCESS table as TCRdb keeps it, with only in-frame sequences that have V and J called. A part of the clones is gone; compared with another copy, unresolved V genes explain less than half, and the rest is unexplained. The sample table contains about 59,000 clones; only one count was recorded for roughly 92% of them. More than 2% of the sample belongs to the ten largest clones. This clone was observed a single time. Its antigen is not yet known. No much larger clonotype is one base removed from it; base qualities were not supplied. Per the germline V gene (reference sequence), MNHEY is the CDR1 and SMNVEV is the CDR2. Relative to germline, V is missing 0 bases and J is missing 2 bases, with 7 bases of the junction outside any gene match. The CDR3 goes from the cysteine to the phenylalanine over 16 residues. Just CDR3 DNA is preserved here, 48 bases in frame from base 1.

The clonotype originates from a female donor with multiple sclerosis, enrolled in a pregnancy study. The sample in question was CD8+ T cells from peripheral blood mononuclear cells, obtained in the third trimester of pregnancy. The chain is encoded by TRBV27 joined to TRBJ2-7, with 7 junctional bases fitting TRBD2. The DNA sequence follows: TGTGCCAGCAGTTTATCAGCGCTAGCGGCCACCTACGAGCAGTACTTC. Translated, it gives CASSLSALAATYEQYF.